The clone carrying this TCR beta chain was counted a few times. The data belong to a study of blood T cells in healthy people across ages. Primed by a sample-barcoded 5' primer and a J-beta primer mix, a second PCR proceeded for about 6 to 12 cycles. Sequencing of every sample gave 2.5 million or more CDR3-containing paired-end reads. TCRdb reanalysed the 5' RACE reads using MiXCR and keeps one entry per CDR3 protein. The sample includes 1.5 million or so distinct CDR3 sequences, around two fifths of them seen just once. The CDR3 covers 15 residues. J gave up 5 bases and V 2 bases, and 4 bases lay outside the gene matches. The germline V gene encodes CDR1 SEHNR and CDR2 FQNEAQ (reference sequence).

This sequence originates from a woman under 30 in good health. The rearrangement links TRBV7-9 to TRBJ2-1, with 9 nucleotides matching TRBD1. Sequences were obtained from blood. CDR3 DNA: TGTGCCAGCAGCTTAAGACAGGGGGTCCACAATGAGCAGTTCTTC. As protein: CASSLRQGVHNEQFF.